The 8 T cell receptor beta chains below come from one sample, sequenced in a study of T-cell reconstitution after alpha-beta-depleted transplantation in children. TCRbeta library preparation incorporated unique molecular identifiers. TCRdb independently ran MiXCR on the PCR reads; one entry per CDR3 protein. The sample contains 600,000 to 700,000 distinct CDR3 sequences, roughly 15% of which appear only once. The material sequenced was PBMCs from the stem cell graft donor, taken from the stem cell graft. The origin of the receptors is a human donor who donated a stem cell graft to a child with acute myeloid leukemia.

This clonotype was seen ten or more times. This chain connects TRBV9 to TRBJ1-4; no definite D call. Germline CDR1 SGDLS, CDR2 YYNGEE. The CDR3 is made up of 16 amino acids. Deletions cut 3 bases from V and 2 bases from J, with 14 bases between. CDR3 sequence: CASSASGWPTNEKLFF. CDR3 in DNA: TGTGCCAGCAGCGCGTCGGGATGGCCGACTAATGAAAAACTGTTTTTT.

Ten or more counts support this clonotype. V and J are TRBV24-1 and TRBJ2-1; D tentatively fits TRBD1 or TRBD2 (6 bases each). Trimming stripped 2 bases from V and 6 bases from J, with 10 bases between. The CDR3 contains 14 residues. The germline CDR1 and CDR2 sequences are KGHDR and SFDVKD. CDR3 in amino acids: CATSDYREVNEQFF. CDR3 DNA: TGTGCCACCAGTGATTACAGGGAGGTCAATGAGCAGTTCTTC.

The CDR3 DNA reads TGTGCCAGCAGTGCAAACGTTGGTGTCCAAGAGACCCAGTACTTC. Translated, it gives CASSANVGVQETQYF. The V gene is TRBV12-3 or TRBV12-4, the J gene TRBJ2-5; D is unresolved. This CDR3 comprises 15 residues. With 5 bases removed from V and 1 base from J, the gap between germline ends came to 14 bases.

This clonotype has only a few counts. The J gene is TRBJ1-4, the V gene TRBV20-1; 11 bases map to TRBD1. From germline, CDR1 is DFQATT and CDR2 SNEGSKA (reference sequence). The ends lost 1 base at V and 0 bases at J; junction bases unmatched: 10. The CDR3 has 19 residues. The CDR3 loop reads CSARVRPGQGGATNEKLFF. The CDR3 DNA reads TGCAGTGCTAGAGTACGACCGGGACAGGGGGGTGCAACTAATGAAAAACTGTTTTTT.

The chain carries TRBV2 and TRBJ1-6, with D perhaps TRBD1 (5 bases). V was cut by 8 bases and J by 0 bases, with 11 bases left in between. This CDR3 has 15 residues. Germline values: CDR1 SNHLY, CDR2 FYNNEI. CDR3 DNA: TGTGCCAGCGGCGCAGGGAGCTCCTATAATTCACCCCTCCACTTT. Amino acid sequence: CASGAGSSYNSPLHF. Full variable domain (rest looked up from reference TRBV2 and TRBJ1-6): EPEVTQTPSHQVTQMGQEVILRCVPISNHLYFYWYRQILGQKVEFLVSFYNNEISEKSEIFDDQFSVERPDGSNFTLKIRSTKLEDSAMYFCASGAGSSYNSPLHFGNGTRLTVT.

This clonotype was observed a handful of times. This chain connects TRBV20-1 to TRBJ2-7, with 8 nucleotides matching TRBD2. The germline CDR1 and CDR2 sequences are DFQATT and SNEGSKA (reference sequence). V lost 1 base and J lost 0; bases outside the gene matches: 2. The CDR3 has 14 residues. The CDR3 spells CSARASGSSYEQYV. CDR3 sequence (DNA): TGCAGTGCTAGAGCCAGCGGGAGCTCCTACGAGCAGTACGTC.

This clonotype was observed a few times. This sequence joins TRBV7-9 and TRBJ2-7; D perhaps matches TRBD1 (6 bases). This CDR3 contains 14 residues. The germline V and J ends were trimmed by 1 base and 7 bases, with 14 bases remaining between them. Germline lookup yields CDR1 SEHNR and CDR2 FQNEAQ (reference sequence). The CDR3 coding sequence is TGTGCCAGCAGCTTAGACAGGGTTTGGGGGGAGCAGTACTTC. Its translation: CASSLDRVWGEQYF. Based on the CDR3 plus reference TRBV7-9 and TRBJ2-7, the full variable domain is DTGVSQNPRHKITKRGQNVTFRCDPISEHNRLYWYRQTLGQGPEFLTYFQNEAQLEKSRLLSDRFSAERPKGSFSTLEIQRTEQGDSAMYLCASSLDRVWGEQYFGPGTRLTVT.

Many counts were recorded for this clonotype. The CDR3 DNA is TGTGCCAGCAGTGTCGCTTACTACGAGCAGTACTTC. Amino acids: CASSVAYYEQYF. The chain uses TRBV12-3 or TRBV12-4 and TRBJ2-7; no firm D call. V lost 5 bases to trimming and J lost 3 bases, with 8 bases between them. The CDR3 has 12 amino acids.